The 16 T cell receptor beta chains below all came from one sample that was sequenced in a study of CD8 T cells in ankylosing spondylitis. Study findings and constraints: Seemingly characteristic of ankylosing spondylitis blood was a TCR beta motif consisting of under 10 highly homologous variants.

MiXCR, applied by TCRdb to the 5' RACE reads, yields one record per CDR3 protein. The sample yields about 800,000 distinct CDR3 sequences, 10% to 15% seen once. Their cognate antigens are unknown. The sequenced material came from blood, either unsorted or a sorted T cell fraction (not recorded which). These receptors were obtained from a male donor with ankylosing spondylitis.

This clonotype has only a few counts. CDR3 loop: CAISESGPGTEQYF. The CDR3 coding sequence is TGTGCCATCAGTGAATCAGGCCCGGGGACGGAGCAGTACTTC. The rearrangement uses TRBV10-3 and TRBJ2-7, with D perhaps matching TRBD1 or TRBD2 (5 bases each). V dropped 3 bases and J dropped 7 bases, with 16 bases sitting between them. The germline CDR1 and CDR2 sequences are ENHRY and SYGVKD. There are 14 residues in the CDR3.

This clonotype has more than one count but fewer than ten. CDR3 loop: CASSLSGMSPLHF. The CDR3 DNA reads TGTGCCAGCAGTTTATCAGGCATGTCACCCCTCCACTTT. The rearrangement uses TRBV12-3 or TRBV12-4 and TRBJ1-6, with no clear D. With 2 bases removed from V and 10 bases from J, the gap between germline ends came to 9 bases. The length of the CDR3 is 13 residues.

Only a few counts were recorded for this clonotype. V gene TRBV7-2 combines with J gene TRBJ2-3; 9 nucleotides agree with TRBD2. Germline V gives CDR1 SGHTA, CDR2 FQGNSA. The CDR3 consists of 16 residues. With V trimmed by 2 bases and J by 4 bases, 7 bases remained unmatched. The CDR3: CASSLQGLAGADTQYF. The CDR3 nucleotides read TGTGCCAGCAGCTTACAGGGACTAGCCGGCGCAGATACGCAGTATTTT.

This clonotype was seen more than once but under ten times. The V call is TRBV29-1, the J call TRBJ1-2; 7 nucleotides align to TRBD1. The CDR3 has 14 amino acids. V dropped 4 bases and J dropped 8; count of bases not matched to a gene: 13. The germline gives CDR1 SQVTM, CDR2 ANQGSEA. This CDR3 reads CSVGDPKGALGYTF. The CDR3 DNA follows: TGCAGCGTTGGGGATCCCAAGGGGGCACTGGGCTACACCTTC.

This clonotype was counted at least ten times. CDR3 nucleotide sequence: TGCAGTGCTAGCGAGCGGGGGGGCCACAATGAGCAGTTCTTC. This gives the protein CSASERGGHNEQFF. V usage is TRBV20-1 and J usage is TRBJ2-1; 10 nucleotides agree with TRBD2. CDR3 length: 14 residues. Germline V CDR1 and CDR2: DFQATT, SNEGSKA (reference sequence). After removal of 3 bases from V and 5 bases from J, the junction contained 4 bases not matched to a gene.

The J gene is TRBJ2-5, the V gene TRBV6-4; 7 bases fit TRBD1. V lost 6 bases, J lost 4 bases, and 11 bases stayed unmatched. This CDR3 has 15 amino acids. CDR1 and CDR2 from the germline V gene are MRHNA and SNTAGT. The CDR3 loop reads CASSRNRGMVETQYF. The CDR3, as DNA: TGTGCCAGCAGCCGGAACAGGGGAATGGTAGAGACCCAGTACTTC.

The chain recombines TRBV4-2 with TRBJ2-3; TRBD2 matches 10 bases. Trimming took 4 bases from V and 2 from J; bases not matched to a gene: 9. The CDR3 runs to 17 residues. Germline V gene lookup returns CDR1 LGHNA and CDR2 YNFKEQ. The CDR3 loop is CASSPTGLADSTDTQYF. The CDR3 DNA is TGTGCCAGCAGCCCCACAGGACTAGCGGACTCCACAGATACGCAGTATTTT.

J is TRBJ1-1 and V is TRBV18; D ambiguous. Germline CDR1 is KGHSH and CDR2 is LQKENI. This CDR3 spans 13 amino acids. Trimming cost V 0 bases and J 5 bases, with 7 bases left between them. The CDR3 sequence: CASSPPFWTEAFF. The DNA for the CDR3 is TGTGCCAGCTCACCACCGTTCTGGACTGAAGCTTTCTTT.

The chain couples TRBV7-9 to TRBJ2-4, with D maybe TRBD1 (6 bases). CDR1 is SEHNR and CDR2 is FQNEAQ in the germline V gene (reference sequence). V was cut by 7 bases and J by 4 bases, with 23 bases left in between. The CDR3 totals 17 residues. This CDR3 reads CASNRGFGDRGKNIQYF. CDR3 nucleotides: TGTGCCAGCAATAGGGGGTTCGGGGATAGGGGGAAAAACATTCAGTACTTC.

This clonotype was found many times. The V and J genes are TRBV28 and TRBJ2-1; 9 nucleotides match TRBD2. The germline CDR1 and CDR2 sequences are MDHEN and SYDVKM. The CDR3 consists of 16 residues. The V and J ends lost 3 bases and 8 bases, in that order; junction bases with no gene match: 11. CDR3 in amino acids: CASSLYPSGKTDEQFF. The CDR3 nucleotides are TGTGCCAGCAGTTTGTATCCTAGCGGGAAAACGGATGAGCAGTTCTTC.

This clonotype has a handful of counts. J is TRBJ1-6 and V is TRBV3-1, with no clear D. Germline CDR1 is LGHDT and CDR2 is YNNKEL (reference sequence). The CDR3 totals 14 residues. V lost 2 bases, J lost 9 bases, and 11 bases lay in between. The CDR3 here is CASSQLLGSSPLHF. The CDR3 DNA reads TGTGCCAGCAGCCAACTCCTCGGAAGTTCACCCCTCCACTTT.

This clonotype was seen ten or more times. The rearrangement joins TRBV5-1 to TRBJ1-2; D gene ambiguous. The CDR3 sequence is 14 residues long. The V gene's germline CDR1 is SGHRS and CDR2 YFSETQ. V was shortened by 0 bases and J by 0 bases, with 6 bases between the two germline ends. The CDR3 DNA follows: TGCGCCAGCAGCTTGGTTGGGTCTAACTATGGCTACACCTTC. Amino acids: CASSLVGSNYGYTF.

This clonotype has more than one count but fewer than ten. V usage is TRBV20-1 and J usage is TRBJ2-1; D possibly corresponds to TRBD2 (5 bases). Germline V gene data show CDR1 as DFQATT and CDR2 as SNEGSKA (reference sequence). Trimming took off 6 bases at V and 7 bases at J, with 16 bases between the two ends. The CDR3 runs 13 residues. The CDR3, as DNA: TGCAGTGCGAAGGGAGTCGGGGTGAATGAGCAGTTCTTC. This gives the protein CSAKGVGVNEQFF.

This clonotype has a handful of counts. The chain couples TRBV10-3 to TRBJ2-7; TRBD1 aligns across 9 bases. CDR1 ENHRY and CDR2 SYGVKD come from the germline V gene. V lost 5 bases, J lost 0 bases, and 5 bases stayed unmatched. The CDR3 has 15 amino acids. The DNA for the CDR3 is TGTGCCATCAGTAGGACAGGGGAAGGCTCCTACGAGCAGTACTTC. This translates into CAISRTGEGSYEQYF.

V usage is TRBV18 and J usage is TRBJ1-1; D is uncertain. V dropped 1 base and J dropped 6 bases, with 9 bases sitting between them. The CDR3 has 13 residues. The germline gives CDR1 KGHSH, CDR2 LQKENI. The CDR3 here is CASSPLGESEAFF. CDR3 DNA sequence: TGTGCCAGCTCACCACTTGGGGAGTCTGAAGCTTTCTTT. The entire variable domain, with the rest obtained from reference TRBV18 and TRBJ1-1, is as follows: NAGVMQNPRHLVRRRGQEARLRCSPMKGHSHVYWYRQLPEEGLKFMVYLQKENIIDESGMPKERFSAEFPKEGPSILRIQQVVRGDSAAYFCASSPLGESEAFFGQGTRLTVV.

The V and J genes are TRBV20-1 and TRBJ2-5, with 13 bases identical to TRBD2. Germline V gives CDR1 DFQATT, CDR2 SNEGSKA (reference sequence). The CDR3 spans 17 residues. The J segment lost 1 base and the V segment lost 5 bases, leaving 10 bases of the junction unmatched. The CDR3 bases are TGCAGTGCTGCTGGGACTAGCGGGGAACGGGTCCAAGAGACCCAGTACTTC. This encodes CSAAGTSGERVQETQYF.